This TCR beta chain was obtained from a study of T-cell reconstitution after alpha-beta-depleted transplantation in children. Overall study findings and caveats: About two months after transplant, alpha-beta T cells reportedly came from several hundred expanded graft clones. Surviving recipient cells, namely T cells and thymic progenitors, were the source of high day-60 TCRbeta diversity in some patients.

This clonotype was observed at least ten times. Its antigen is currently unknown. Unique molecular identifiers were built into the TCRbeta library. TCRdb redid the calling of the PCR reads with MiXCR, one entry per CDR3 protein. Here the sample spans around 250,000 distinct CDR3 sequences, 8.2% being singletons. This CDR3 is built from 17 residues. CDR1 is LNHDA and CDR2 is SQIVND in the germline V gene (reference sequence). Germline trimming cut 0 bases from V and 2 bases from J; bases unmatched to any gene: 4. This receptor was taken from a male patient aged 5 to 17 who had a stem cell transplant for acute lymphoblastic leukemia, so the T cells may come from the graft donor. The sample in question was PBMCs, mostly from graft donor cells, obtained 180 days after TCRalphabeta/CD19-depleted stem cell transplant. The chain employs TRBV19 and TRBJ2-1, with 10 positions matching TRBD2. The CDR3 is CASSIDLSGGAYNEQFF. The CDR3 DNA is TGTGCCAGTAGTATAGATCTAAGCGGGGGGGCCTACAATGAGCAGTTCTTC.